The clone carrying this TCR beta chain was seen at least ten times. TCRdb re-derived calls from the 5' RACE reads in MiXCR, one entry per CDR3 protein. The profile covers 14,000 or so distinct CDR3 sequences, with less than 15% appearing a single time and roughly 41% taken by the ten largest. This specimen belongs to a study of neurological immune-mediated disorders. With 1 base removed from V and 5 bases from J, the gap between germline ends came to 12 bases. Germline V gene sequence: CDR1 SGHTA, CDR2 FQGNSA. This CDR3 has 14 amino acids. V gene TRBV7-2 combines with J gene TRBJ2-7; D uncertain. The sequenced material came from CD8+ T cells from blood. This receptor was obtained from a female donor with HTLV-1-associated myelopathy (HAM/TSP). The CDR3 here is CASSLEARSDEQYF. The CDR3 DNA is TGTGCCAGCAGCTTAGAGGCCAGGAGCGACGAGCAGTACTTC.